This T cell receptor (beta chain) was sequenced during a study of CXCR3-negative and CXCR3-positive naive CD8 T cells. Study details: The dataset comprises approximately 140 million TRB reads in total, with about 1.5 +/- 0.3 million reads per library.

For this clonotype: Its antigen is not known.

The CDR3 loop spans 12 amino acids. The germline gives CDR1 SGHRS, CDR2 YFSETQ. The method, 5' RACE with UMI labels, was used to prepare the TRB cDNA libraries. Using the 5' RACE reads, TCRdb records one entry per CDR3 protein without DNA. The table for this sample gives 60,000 to 65,000 distinct CDR3 sequences. CD45RO-CCR7+CD27+CD95- expression identified naive CD8+ T cells. General study points: CXCR3-positive naive cells carried more hydrophobic TRB CDR3s than CXCR3-negative naive cells did. Diversity ran similarly high across both naive subsets but far lower in memory CD8+ cells.

Sample: naive CXCR3+ CD8+ T cells from blood. Subset in this sample: CD45RO-CCR7+CD27+CD95- naive CD8+ T cells expressing CXCR3 (TNR3+). The receptor was derived from a human donor in good health. Some clones in this sample may be carry-over from other donors' samples. The rearrangement uses TRBV5-1 and TRBJ1-2. CDR3: CASSTDDYGYTF.